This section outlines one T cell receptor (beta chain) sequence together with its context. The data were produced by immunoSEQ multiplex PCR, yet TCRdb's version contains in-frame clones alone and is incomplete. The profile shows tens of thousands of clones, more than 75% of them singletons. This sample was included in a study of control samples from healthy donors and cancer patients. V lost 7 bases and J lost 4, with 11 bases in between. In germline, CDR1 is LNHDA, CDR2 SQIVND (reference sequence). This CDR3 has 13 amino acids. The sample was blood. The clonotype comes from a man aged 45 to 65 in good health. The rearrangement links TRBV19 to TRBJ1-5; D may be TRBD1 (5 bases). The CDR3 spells CASTPRGNQPQHF. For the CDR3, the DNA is TGTGCCAGTACCCCCCGGGGGAATCAGCCCCAGCATTTT. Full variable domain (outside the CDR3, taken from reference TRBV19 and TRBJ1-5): DGGITQSPKYLFRKEGQNVTLSCEQNLNHDAMYWYRQDPGQGLRLIYYSQIVNDFQKGDIAEGYSVSREKKESFPLTVTSAQKNPTAFYLCASTPRGNQPQHFGDGTRLSIL.